Each of the 25 T cell receptor beta chains below was sequenced from the same sample in a study of T cells after yellow fever vaccination. TCRdb re-analysed the 5' RACE reads in MiXCR, keeping a single row per CDR3 protein. This sample has 350,000 to 450,000 distinct CDR3 sequences; 6.2% occur once, and the top ten carry approximately 16%. The sequencing used PBMCs, collected 5 days after the yellow fever booster vaccination. The receptors stem from a young man who received the YFV17D yellow fever vaccine.

This clonotype was seen ten or more times. The chain combines TRBV12-3 or TRBV12-4 with TRBJ2-6; D remains unclear. This CDR3 has 17 residues. Trimming took off 7 bases at V and 0 bases at J, with 16 bases between the two ends. CDR3 nucleotides: TGTGCCAGCAACGACGGACGCAGAGGCTCTGGGGCCAACGTCCTGACTTTC. It translates to CASNDGRRGSGANVLTF.

The chain is built from TRBV20-1 and TRBJ2-5, with D unresolved. Germline V gene data show CDR1 as DFQATT and CDR2 as SNEGSKA (reference sequence). The CDR3 consists of 13 residues. Trimming took off 5 bases at V and 7 bases at J, with 17 bases between the two ends. The CDR3 sequence: CSAPGPSPRTQYF. DNA for the CDR3: TGCAGTGCTCCCGGGCCCTCACCCAGGACCCAGTACTTC.

The CDR3 protein is CASSPAGTGSGNQPQHF. CDR3 coding DNA: TGTGCCAGCAGTCCAGCCGGGACAGGGAGCGGCAATCAGCCCCAGCATTTT. The chain joins TRBV12-3 or TRBV12-4 to TRBJ1-5; TRBD1 aligns across 9 bases. This CDR3 has 17 amino acids. V shed 5 bases, J shed 2 bases, and the junction held 10 bases outside the gene matches.

This chain links TRBV20-1 with TRBJ2-1, with 11 bases matching TRBD2. Unmatched junction bases numbered 12, after V lost 0 bases and J lost 8 bases. Germline V gene data show CDR1 as DFQATT and CDR2 as SNEGSKA (reference sequence). The CDR3 has 17 residues. In DNA, the CDR3 is TGCAGTGCTAGAGATCTCGAATTAGCGGGAGGGCCGCATGAGCAGTTCTTC. It yields the protein CSARDLELAGGPHEQFF.

In this sample, this clonotype turned up many times. V is TRBV20-1 and J is TRBJ2-7; 8 nucleotides align to TRBD1. The ends lost 4 bases at V and 5 bases at J; junction bases unmatched: 13. CDR1 DFQATT and CDR2 SNEGSKA come from the germline V gene (reference sequence). The CDR3 runs 15 residues. As DNA, the CDR3 is TGCAGTGCTAATCGGCCGGACAGGGCGCCTAACGAGCAGTACTTC. This gives the protein CSANRPDRAPNEQYF.

There are a few counts of this clonotype. The chain links TRBV20-1 to TRBJ2-3, with D maybe TRBD2 (6 bases). Trimming shortened V by 6 bases and J by 0 bases, and 25 bases separated the two germline ends. Germline loops: CDR1 DFQATT, CDR2 SNEGSKA (reference sequence). This CDR3 has 18 residues. This CDR3 is CSALLLAGLLSSTDTQYF. The CDR3 DNA sequence: TGCAGTGCCCTTCTACTCGCGGGACTCTTATCTAGCACAGATACGCAGTATTTT.

In this sample, this clonotype turned up many times. V and J are TRBV6-2 or TRBV6-3 and TRBJ2-1; D remains ambiguous. The germline V gene has CDR1 MNHEY and CDR2 SVGEGT. Trimming left V 5 bases short and J 4 bases short, with 9 bases between. The CDR3 contains 13 residues. Here the CDR3 DNA reads TGTGCCAGCAGTACTCTACCGTACAATGAGCAGTTCTTC. Amino acid sequence: CASSTLPYNEQFF.

A remark on this clonotype: Just one base apart from a much larger clone, this may be a read error. The genes are TRBV7-2 and TRBJ2-2, with D perhaps TRBD1 or TRBD2 (6 bases each). Germline V lookup: CDR1 SGHTA, CDR2 FQGNSA. This CDR3 is built from 12 residues. The DNA of the CDR3 is TGTGCCAGCAGCGTTGGGGGCCGGGAGCTGGTTTTT. Protein sequence: CASSVGGRELVF.

This clonotype was seen repeatedly, ten times or more. V usage is TRBV18 and J usage is TRBJ2-5; D not resolved. Per the germline V gene, CDR1 is KGHSH and CDR2 is LQKENI. The germline V and J ends were trimmed by 3 bases and 6 bases, with 8 bases remaining between them. This CDR3 spans 12 amino acids. DNA of the CDR3: TGTGCCAGCTCACCCGACAAACAGACCCAGTACTTC. It codes for CASSPDKQTQYF.

This clonotype has at least ten counts. The rearrangement links TRBV18 to TRBJ1-5; no clear D. The CDR3 is 13 amino acids. Trimming stripped 6 bases from V and 5 bases from J, with 11 bases between. CDR1 and CDR2 (germline): KGHSH, LQKENI. The CDR3 reads CASSPVADQPQHF. CDR3 DNA sequence: TGTGCCAGCTCCCCCGTGGCGGATCAGCCCCAGCATTTT.

V is TRBV20-1 and J is TRBJ1-4; D unresolved. This CDR3 comprises 11 residues. V lost 5 bases to trimming and J lost 4 bases, with 5 bases between them. Germline V gene lookup returns CDR1 DFQATT and CDR2 SNEGSKA (reference sequence). CDR3 protein: CSAGNNEKLFF. The CDR3 nucleotides are TGCAGTGCTGGGAATAATGAAAAACTGTTTTTT.

The chain has TRBV6-2 or TRBV6-3 and TRBJ2-7; the match to TRBD1 covers 8 bases. V was clipped by 5 bases and J by 1 base; unmatched bases: 7. There are 15 residues in the CDR3. Germline V lookup: CDR1 MNHEY, CDR2 SVGEGT. The DNA of the CDR3 is TGTGCCAGCAGTCCCCGGACAGGGATTTCCTACGAGCAGTACTTC. This encodes CASSPRTGISYEQYF.

The gene calls are TRBV20-1 and TRBJ2-7, with a possible D match to TRBD1 (6 bases). The V end was cut by 1 base, the J end by 0 bases, with 19 bases between. CDR1 and CDR2 from the germline V gene are DFQATT and SNEGSKA (reference sequence). The CDR3 contains 17 residues. Here the CDR3 reads CSARVDRSGIGSYEQYF. For the CDR3, the DNA is TGCAGTGCTAGAGTCGACAGGTCAGGAATAGGCTCCTACGAGCAGTACTTC.

The table lists this clonotype with many counts. This chain uses TRBV20-1 with TRBJ2-4; D perhaps matches TRBD2 (6 bases). Germline values: CDR1 DFQATT, CDR2 SNEGSKA (reference sequence). Trimming took 5 bases from V and 10 from J, leaving 21 bases between them. CDR3 length: 14 amino acids. Written as DNA, the CDR3 is TGCAGTGCTCCCCCGGAGGGCCCAGAGGGAATTCAGTACTTC. Protein: CSAPPEGPEGIQYF.

For the CDR3, the DNA is TGCAGTGTCTTAGGGGTGGGTAGCGGGGGAAAGGGTTCCTACGAGCAGTACTTC. Encoded protein: CSVLGVGSGGKGSYEQYF. V gene TRBV20-1 combines with J gene TRBJ2-7; 9 bases fit TRBD2. Germline trimming cut 7 bases from V and 1 base from J; bases unmatched to any gene: 20. CDR3 size: 18 residues. Germline values: CDR1 DFQATT, CDR2 SNEGSKA (reference sequence).

This clonotype was detected ten times or more. The chain is built from TRBV10-3 and TRBJ2-7, with TRBD1 matching 12 bases. The V and J ends lost 5 bases and 6 bases, in that order; junction bases with no gene match: 11. Germline V gene data show CDR1 as ENHRY and CDR2 as SYGVKD. This CDR3 contains 16 residues. The CDR3, as DNA: TGTGCCATCAGTCCCAGATCCGGGACAGGGGGCAGCGAGCAGTACTTC. Protein product: CAISPRSGTGGSEQYF.

This clonotype was picked up many times. The chain uses TRBV24-1 and TRBJ2-2; D ambiguous. The V end lost 2 bases, the J end lost 5 bases, and 5 bases lay between the germline ends. This CDR3 is 13 amino acids long. CDR1 and CDR2 (germline): KGHDR, SFDVKD. CDR3 in amino acids: CATSDYGTGELFF. As DNA, the CDR3 is TGTGCCACCAGTGATTACGGAACCGGGGAGCTGTTTTTT.

This clonotype has just a few counts. The chain joins TRBV20-1 to TRBJ2-7; 9 bases are a match to TRBD2. CDR1 DFQATT and CDR2 SNEGSKA come from the germline V gene (reference sequence). With 5 bases clipped from V and 5 bases from J, the junction kept 10 bases outside the gene matches. CDR3 length: 14 amino acids. The CDR3 DNA follows: TGCAGTGCTTACTCCGGGACTAGCTTCCACGAGCAGTACTTC. Its translation: CSAYSGTSFHEQYF.

On this clonotype: Germline and junction disagree at one end, which may indicate a read error. In DNA form, the CDR3 reads TGTGCCAGCAGCCCCCAGAGCGGGGTCCCAAACTTC. Translating it yields CASSPQSGVPNF. The rearrangement uses TRBV5-4 and TRBJ2-7; 7 positions match TRBD2. The CDR3 has 12 amino acids. Germline V CDR1 and CDR2: SGHNT, YYREEE (reference sequence).

This clonotype was detected ten times or more. This chain uses TRBV7-8 with TRBJ2-2; unclear D gene. The ends were cut back, 1 base at V and 8 bases at J, with 5 bases in the middle. Looked up from germline, CDR1 is SGHVS and CDR2 is FQNEAQ. This CDR3 is 12 amino acids long. CDR3 region: CASSLELGELFF. Written as DNA, the CDR3 is TGTGCCAGCAGCTTAGAATTAGGGGAGCTGTTTTTT.

The rearrangement links TRBV7-2 to TRBJ2-7, with 7 nucleotides matching TRBD2. Trimming at V came to 4 bases and at J to 0 bases, leaving 3 bases not matched to a gene. Germline V lookup: CDR1 SGHTA, CDR2 FQGNSA. The CDR3 has 14 residues. The CDR3: CASSSGGSSYEQYF. The CDR3 coding sequence is TGTGCCAGCAGCTCGGGGGGAAGCTCCTACGAGCAGTACTTC.

This clonotype came up a few times. V usage is TRBV9 and J usage is TRBJ2-7, with 12 bases identical to TRBD2. The CDR3 spans 15 residues. V shed 3 bases, J shed 6 bases, and the junction held 7 bases outside the gene matches. Germline V CDR1 and CDR2: SGDLS, YYNGEE. Here the CDR3 DNA reads TGTGCCAGCAGCGCGACTAGCGGGAGTCGCGGCGAGCAGTACTTC. Translating it yields CASSATSGSRGEQYF.

The table lists this clonotype with a few counts. The CDR3 DNA reads as TGTGCCAGCAGGCAATTACAGGTCCGAAACTTCTACGAGCAGTACTTC. Protein: CASRQLQVRNFYEQYF. The chain combines TRBV2 with TRBJ2-7; D may be TRBD1 (5 bases). Germline loops: CDR1 SNHLY, CDR2 FYNNEI. The CDR3 covers 16 residues. The ends were cut back, 6 bases at V and 3 bases at J, with 21 bases in the middle. The variable domain in full, completed from reference TRBV2 and TRBJ2-7, reads EPEVTQTPSHQVTQMGQEVILRCVPISNHLYFYWYRQILGQKVEFLVSFYNNEISEKSEIFDDQFSVERPDGSNFTLKIRSTKLEDSAMYFCASRQLQVRNFYEQYFGPGTRLTVT.

The chain is built from TRBV4-3 and TRBJ2-3, with a tentative D call TRBD1 (5 bases). Germline CDR1 reads LGHNA; CDR2 reads YSLEER. Between the trimmed V and J ends, which lost 1 base and 3 bases, there was a span of 14 bases. This CDR3 region has 16 residues. The CDR3 loop is CASSQGQGGVTDTQYF. The CDR3 bases are TGCGCCAGCAGCCAAGGCCAGGGTGGGGTAACAGATACGCAGTATTTT.

This clonotype was seen many times. The genes are TRBV19 and TRBJ2-2; D is perhaps TRBD1 (5 bases). The CDR3 length is 14 residues. Germline lookup yields CDR1 LNHDA and CDR2 SQIVND (reference sequence). V shed 6 bases and J shed 2 bases, with 10 bases lying between them. The DNA of the CDR3 is TGTGCCAGTAGGGACACCTCCAACACCGGGGAGCTGTTTTTT. Translated, it gives CASRDTSNTGELFF.